The 25 T cell receptor beta chains below come from one sample, sequenced in a study of persistence of HIV-infected CD4 T cells. These receptors are not linked to any known antigen. The libraries were made with immunoSEQ version 4 in survey mode. Clones were sequenced by immunoSEQ multiplex PCR, and TCRdb holds only the in-frame ones, with some missing. Among 40,000 or so clones, around 89% were seen once, and the ten largest hold approximately 0.5%. Cells were stimulated nonspecifically with anti-CD3/anti-CD28 magnetic beads. Responding CD4+ T cells were sorted by upregulation of both CD40 ligand and CD69. The specimen comprised CD4+ T cells sorted from PBMCs after roughly 18-hour stimulation, sampled from a patient who received antiretroviral therapy. Every receptor here comes from an adult woman with HIV who was CMV-seropositive.

The chain combines TRBV5-1 with TRBJ2-1; the match to TRBD2 covers 15 bases. With 4 bases clipped from V and 7 bases from J, the junction kept 3 bases outside the gene matches. CDR1 and CDR2 from the germline V gene are SGHRS and YFSETQ. The CDR3 is 15 amino acids. The CDR3 DNA reads TGCGCCAGCAGCCCGGGGACTAGCGGGGGGAATGAGCAGTTCTTC. Amino acid sequence: CASSPGTSGGNEQFF.

The V call is TRBV5-1, the J call TRBJ2-3, with D uncertain. CDR1 is SGHRS and CDR2 is YFSETQ in the germline V gene. The CDR3 has 12 residues. V was trimmed by 6 bases and J by 1 base, leaving 6 bases between them. CDR3 protein: CASNPGTDTQYF. In nucleotides, the CDR3 is TGCGCCAGCAACCCTGGCACAGATACGCAGTATTTT.

V is TRBV6-5 and J is TRBJ2-7, with 8 bases lining up with TRBD1. The CDR3 has 14 amino acids. Germline lookup yields CDR1 MNHEY and CDR2 SVGAGI. The V and J ends lost 5 bases and 3 bases, in that order; junction bases with no gene match: 6. CDR3 DNA: TGTGCCAGCAGTCGTGGACAGGGTAACTACGAGCAGTACTTC. As protein: CASSRGQGNYEQYF.

The V gene is TRBV2, the J gene TRBJ1-6, with D hard to call. The V end lost 6 bases, the J end lost 8 bases, and 14 bases lay between the germline ends. This CDR3 has 14 amino acids. Germline CDR1 is SNHLY and CDR2 is FYNNEI. DNA of the CDR3: TGTGCCAGCAGCCCGTACCGGGGAGATTCACCCCTCCACTTT. Translated: CASSPYRGDSPLHF.

In nucleotides, the CDR3 is TGCGCCAGCATGGGCAGGAACACTGAAGCTTTCTTT. The encoded protein is CASMGRNTEAFF. V usage is TRBV5-1 and J usage is TRBJ1-1, with D unclear. CDR1 and CDR2 (germline): SGHRS, YFSETQ. V lost 6 bases and J lost 1, with 7 bases in between. This CDR3 has 12 residues.

This clone was observed once. The rearrangement links TRBV6-5 to TRBJ1-3; TRBD1 might be the D (6 bases). CDR1 is MNHEY, CDR2 SVGAGI, per germline. V gave up 4 bases and J gave up 3 bases, with 16 bases separating them. This CDR3 comprises 16 residues. The CDR3 sequence is CASSSVLGQLGNTIYF. As DNA, the CDR3 is TGTGCCAGCAGTTCCGTTCTAGGACAGCTTGGAAACACCATATATTTT.

The chain couples TRBV18 to TRBJ1-2; 8 bases agree with TRBD1. The CDR3 totals 14 residues. With 3 bases clipped from V and 3 bases from J, the junction kept 3 bases outside the gene matches. The germline V gene encodes CDR1 KGHSH and CDR2 LQKENI. For the CDR3, the DNA is TGTGCCAGCTCACCCGGGGGACAGGACTATGGCTACACCTTC. Amino acids: CASSPGGQDYGYTF.

The chain couples TRBV5-1 to TRBJ2-5, with 16 bases fitting TRBD2. This CDR3 has 18 residues. CDR1 SGHRS and CDR2 YFSETQ come from the germline V gene. With V trimmed by 4 bases and J by 1 base, 7 bases remained unmatched. Here the CDR3 reads CASSPGTSGGALQETQYF. The DNA for the CDR3 is TGCGCCAGCAGCCCAGGGACTAGCGGGGGGGCGCTCCAAGAGACCCAGTACTTC.

The chain employs TRBV24-1 and TRBJ2-1; D may be TRBD1 (5 bases). V was cut by 3 bases and J by 7 bases, with 9 bases left in between. The CDR3 runs to 13 residues. The V gene's germline CDR1 is KGHDR and CDR2 SFDVKD. The CDR3 is CATSDTGRNEQFF. Written as DNA, the CDR3 is TGTGCCACCAGTGATACAGGACGAAATGAGCAGTTCTTC.

The chain is built from TRBV18 and TRBJ1-2; D is unresolved. The germline CDR1 and CDR2 sequences are KGHSH and LQKENI. The CDR3 extends over 14 amino acids. Trimming shortened V by 0 bases and J by 3 bases, and 8 bases separated the two germline ends. The CDR3 DNA sequence: TGTGCCAGCTCACCACCGCAGGAAGACTATGGCTACACCTTC. Translated: CASSPPQEDYGYTF.

The V and J genes are TRBV30 and TRBJ1-2; D remains ambiguous. Trimming took off 2 bases at V and 1 base at J, with 17 bases between the two ends. The V gene's germline CDR1 is GTSNPN and CDR2 SVGIG (reference sequence). This CDR3 is 16 amino acids long. The CDR3, as DNA: TGTGCCTGGAGTACCCGGGCCGGCAGCGATAACTATGGCTACACCTTC. Protein sequence: CAWSTRAGSDNYGYTF.

The chain employs TRBV19 and TRBJ1-5; TRBD1 might be the D (5 bases). This CDR3 has 14 amino acids. CDR1 is LNHDA and CDR2 is SQIVND in the germline V gene (reference sequence). V was trimmed by 5 bases and J by 4 bases, leaving 12 bases between them. The CDR3 here is CASSFRTPNQPQHF. CDR3 DNA sequence: TGTGCCAGTAGTTTCCGGACACCTAATCAGCCCCAGCATTTT.

The chain uses TRBV7-6 and TRBJ1-1; weak D call: TRBD1 (5 bases). The CDR3 extends over 15 amino acids. The germline V and J ends were trimmed by 5 bases and 6 bases, with 19 bases remaining between them. Germline-derived CDR1 and CDR2 are SGHVS and FNYEAQ. CDR3 sequence reads: CASSDPWGKNPEAFF. In DNA, the CDR3 is TGTGCCAGCAGCGACCCTTGGGGGAAAAACCCTGAAGCTTTCTTT.

As DNA, the CDR3 is TGCGCCAGCAGCACAGGGGACACGGCGGGAGAGACCCAGTACTTC. Translated: CASSTGDTAGETQYF. The genes are TRBV5-1 and TRBJ2-5; TRBD1 agrees at 7 bases. The CDR3 length is 15 residues. The J segment lost 4 bases and the V segment lost 4 bases, leaving 10 bases of the junction unmatched. Germline CDR1 and CDR2: SGHRS and YFSETQ.

V usage is TRBV10-3 and J usage is TRBJ1-5; D gene ambiguous. The CDR3 is made up of 15 amino acids. V lost 0 bases and J 3 bases, leaving 9 bases between the germline ends. Germline CDR1 ENHRY, CDR2 SYGVKD. DNA of the CDR3: TGTGCCATCAGTGAGTCGGGGAATGACAATCAGCCCCAGCATTTT. Translated, it gives CAISESGNDNQPQHF.

The chain joins TRBV5-1 to TRBJ1-3; D remains unclear. Germline CDR1 and CDR2: SGHRS and YFSETQ. The CDR3 totals 15 residues. V was shortened by 4 bases and J by 0 bases, with 11 bases between the two germline ends. CDR3 in DNA: TGCGCCAGCAGCAATACGGTTAGCTCTGGAAACACCATATATTTT. Protein sequence: CASSNTVSSGNTIYF.

The CDR3, as DNA: TGTGCCAGCAGCCAAGTCGCTACCGGGGAGCTGTTTTTT. The encoded protein is CASSQVATGELFF. The V gene is TRBV3-1 (or the pseudogene TRBV3-2), the J gene TRBJ2-2; D is uncertain. The CDR3 is 13 residues long. The germline V and J ends were trimmed by 1 base and 5 bases, with 5 bases remaining between them. Germline assignment: CDR1 LGHDT and CDR2 YNNKEL (reference sequence).

The chain uses TRBV2 and TRBJ2-2; TRBD2 might be the D (6 bases). V was cut by 4 bases and J by 3 bases, with 12 bases left in between. The germline gives CDR1 SNHLY, CDR2 FYNNEI. The CDR3 has 15 amino acids. Written as DNA, the CDR3 is TGTGCCAGCAGTGTTTTAGCGGCAGACACCGGGGAGCTGTTTTTT. Protein sequence: CASSVLAADTGELFF.

The chain couples TRBV9 to TRBJ2-5, with a possible D match to TRBD1 (6 bases). Trimming took 3 bases from V and 5 from J, leaving 11 bases between them. Germline V lookup: CDR1 SGDLS, CDR2 YYNGEE. There are 13 residues in the CDR3. CDR3 sequence (DNA): TGTGCCAGCAGCGAACAGGGACGGGAGACCCAGTACTTC. Its protein product is CASSEQGRETQYF.

The V call is TRBV10-3, the J call TRBJ2-2, with D perhaps assigned TRBD1 or TRBD2 (5 bases each). CDR1 is ENHRY and CDR2 is SYGVKD in the germline V gene. The CDR3 is 18 residues long. Between the trimmed V and J ends, which lost 4 bases and 5 bases, there was a span of 23 bases. The CDR3 sequence is CAISVAPRGEGKTGELFF. For the CDR3, the DNA is TGTGCCATCAGTGTAGCCCCTAGGGGAGAGGGAAAAACCGGGGAGCTGTTTTTT.

The chain carries TRBV27 and TRBJ1-2; 7 bases are a match to TRBD1. Germline lookup yields CDR1 MNHEY and CDR2 SMNVEV (reference sequence). The V gene end was trimmed by 6 bases and the J gene end by 6 bases; junction bases not matched to a gene: 10. CDR3 length: 14 residues. The CDR3 here is CASRRTGTVDGYTF. The CDR3 DNA reads as TGTGCCAGCAGACGTACCGGGACAGTCGATGGCTACACCTTC.

The V call is TRBV20-1, the J call TRBJ1-6; a possible D gene is TRBD1 (6 bases). V was clipped by 3 bases and J by 9 bases, with 12 bases between them. Germline CDR1 and CDR2: DFQATT and SNEGSKA (reference sequence). The CDR3 is 13 amino acids. The CDR3 region is CSASYQGSSPLHF. The CDR3 DNA is TGCAGTGCTAGTTATCAGGGGAGTTCACCCCTCCACTTT.

V and J are TRBV6-5 and TRBJ2-1, with D maybe TRBD2 (7 bases). There are 13 residues in the CDR3. The V gene's germline CDR1 is MNHEY and CDR2 SVGAGI. V lost 7 bases, J lost 16 bases, and 23 bases lay in between. The CDR3 nucleotides are TGTGCCAGCACCCCGCAGGTGGGGGGGGCCAAATTCTTC. Its protein is CASTPQVGGAKFF.

V usage is TRBV27 and J usage is TRBJ1-2; TRBD1 agrees at 10 bases. Germline CDR1 is MNHEY and CDR2 is SMNVEV (reference sequence). Trimming took 6 bases from V and 6 from J; bases not matched to a gene: 4. This CDR3 is 13 amino acids long. The DNA of the CDR3 is TGTGCCAGCAGCCGGGACAGGGGACATGGCTACACCTTC. The encoded protein is CASSRDRGHGYTF.

This chain uses TRBV3-1 (or the pseudogene TRBV3-2) with TRBJ1-1, with a possible D match to TRBD1 (5 bases). Deletions cut 6 bases from V and 1 base from J, with 9 bases between. The CDR3 spans 13 residues. Germline CDR1 LGHDT, CDR2 YNNKEL (reference sequence). CDR3 nucleotide sequence: TGTGCCAGCAGACCCGACAGGAACACTGAAGCTTTCTTT. Translation: CASRPDRNTEAFF.